Listed below are T cell receptor beta chains from one sample, sequenced in a study of blood T cell repertoires in COVID-19. The repertoire was sequenced with immunoSEQ multiplex PCR; TCRdb's copy has only in-frame clones and lacks some. Here the sample spans 90,000 to 120,000 clones, 84% being singletons. The sample consisted of peripheral blood. The source is a human donor in a cohort sampled during active COVID-19. Each CDR3 is given without its conserved first and last residue.

V | CDR3
TRBV19 | ASRPLQTGRTAEAF
TRBV9 | ASKYGTSDTGELF
TRBV2 | ASSGTSGSGDEQF
TRBV3-1/TRBV3-2 | ASSQMTGAYNEQF
TRBV28 | ASRSGLLPF
TRBV28 | ASSRVNYGYT
TRBV10-3 | AISDRGRGNTIY
TRBV12-5 | ASGQGQGGNEQF
TRBV5-1 | ASSFSGTPSTDTQY
TRBV9 | ASSVAGDNQPQH
TRBV6-5 | ASRMGQVNTEAF
TRBV30 | AWSDSYADTQY
TRBV7-9 | ASSLTSGSNTGELF
TRBV24-1 | ATSDADTGVGRDGYT
TRBV4-1 | ASSQEVPGAHNEQF
TRBV19 | ACSYANTGELF
TRBV5-4 | ASSAGTVQGYEQY
TRBV28 | ASSCPRLRDNQETQY